The entry below describes one TCR beta chain. The target antigen is unknown. This sample was taken from a study of STAT5B mutations in CD4+ large granular lymphocyte leukemia. Study findings and constraints: Top patient clones used TRBV06 genes more often: 8/27 versus 2/35 in controls. The CD4+ versus CD8+ T-LGLL clonality difference may reflect limited sample size.

Germline CDR1 and CDR2: SGHNT and YYREEE (reference sequence). Trimming removed 6 bases from V and 1 base from J, with 17 bases in between. This CDR3 is built from 16 residues. Original processing methods: A productive frequency of 2.59 x 10-5 was the lowest detectable. This table comes from immunoSEQ multiplex PCR, and its TCRdb copy is limited to in-frame clones, with some not included. The V and J calls and clone size are taken from that table; D and trimming were inferred from the DNA. The data hold about 40,000 clones, with roughly 79% observed a single time. The sequenced sample consisted of CD4+ T cells from blood buffy coats. The receptor's source is a human donor in good health. V is TRBV5-4 and J is TRBJ2-4, with D possibly being TRBD2 (6 bases). The CDR3 region is CASTPGPGDAKNIQYF. The CDR3 DNA follows: TGTGCCAGCACCCCGGGACCGGGGGATGCCAAAAACATTCAGTACTTC.